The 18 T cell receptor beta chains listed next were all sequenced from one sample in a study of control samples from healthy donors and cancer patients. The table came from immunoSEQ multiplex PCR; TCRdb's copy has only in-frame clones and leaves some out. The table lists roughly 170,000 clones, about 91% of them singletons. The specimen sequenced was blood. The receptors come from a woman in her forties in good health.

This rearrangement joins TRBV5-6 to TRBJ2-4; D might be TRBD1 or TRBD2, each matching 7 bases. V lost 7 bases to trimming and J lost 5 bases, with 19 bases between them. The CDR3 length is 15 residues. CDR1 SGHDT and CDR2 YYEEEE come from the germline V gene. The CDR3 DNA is TGTGCCAGCGCATTTCTCAGGGGGGGCCAAAACATTCAGTACTTC. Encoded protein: CASAFLRGGQNIQYF.

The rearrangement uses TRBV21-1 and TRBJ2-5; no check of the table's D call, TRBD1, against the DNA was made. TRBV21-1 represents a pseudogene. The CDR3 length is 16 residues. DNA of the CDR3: TGTGCCAGCAGCAAAGAGGGGGTCCGAGACCAAGAGACCCAGTACTTC. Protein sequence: CASSKEGVRDQETQYF.

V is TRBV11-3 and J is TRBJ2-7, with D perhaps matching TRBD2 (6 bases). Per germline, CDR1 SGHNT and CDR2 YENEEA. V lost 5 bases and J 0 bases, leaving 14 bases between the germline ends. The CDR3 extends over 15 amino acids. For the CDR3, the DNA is TGTGCCAGCAGCCCCGGGACTGAGAGCTCCTACGAGCAGTACTTC. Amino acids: CASSPGTESSYEQYF.

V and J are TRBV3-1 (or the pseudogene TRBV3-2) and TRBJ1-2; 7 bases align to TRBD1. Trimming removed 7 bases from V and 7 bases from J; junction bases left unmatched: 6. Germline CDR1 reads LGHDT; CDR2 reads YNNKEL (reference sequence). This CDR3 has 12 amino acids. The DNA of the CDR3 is TGTGCCAGCACAAGAGGGGGCGTTGGCTACACCTTC. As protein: CASTRGGVGYTF.

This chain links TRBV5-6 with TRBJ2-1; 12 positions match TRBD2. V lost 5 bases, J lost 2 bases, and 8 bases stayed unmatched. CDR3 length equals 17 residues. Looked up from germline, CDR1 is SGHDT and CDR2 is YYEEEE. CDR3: CASRTTSGGRPYNEQFF. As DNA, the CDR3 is TGTGCCAGCAGAACGACTAGCGGGGGAAGACCCTACAATGAGCAGTTCTTC.

The CDR3 DNA follows: TGTGCCAGCAGCCCTACCCAGGCTAGAGGGAGGGGGGAGCTGTTTTTT. Translation gives CASSPTQARGRGELFF. The chain has TRBV3-1 (or the pseudogene TRBV3-2) and TRBJ2-2; tentatively, D is TRBD2 (6 bases). The CDR3 is made up of 16 amino acids. Germline CDR1 and CDR2: LGHDT and YNNKEL (reference sequence). Trimming took 4 bases from V and 8 from J, leaving 20 bases between them.

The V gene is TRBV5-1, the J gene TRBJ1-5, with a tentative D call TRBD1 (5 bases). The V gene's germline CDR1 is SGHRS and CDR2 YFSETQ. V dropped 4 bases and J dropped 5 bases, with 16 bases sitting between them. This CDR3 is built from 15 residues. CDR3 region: CASSLGPRGDQPQHF. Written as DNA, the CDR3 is TGCGCCAGCAGCCTCGGACCCCGGGGGGATCAGCCCCAGCATTTT.

CDR3 sequence reads: CASRERGRNQETQYF. CDR3 in DNA: TGTGCCAGCAGGGAGAGGGGAAGGAACCAAGAGACCCAGTACTTC. The chain uses TRBV5-4 and TRBJ2-5; perhaps D is TRBD1 or TRBD2 (5 bases each). Germline CDR1 SGHNT, CDR2 YYREEE (reference sequence). V lost 5 bases, J lost 0 bases, and 14 bases lay in between. This CDR3 comprises 15 residues. Combining the CDR3 with reference TRBV5-4 and TRBJ2-5 gives the whole variable domain ETGVTQSPTHLIKTRGQQVTLRCSSQSGHNTVSWYQQALGQGPQFIFQYYREEENGRGNFPPRFSGLQFPNYSSELNVNALELDDSALYLCASRERGRNQETQYFGPGTRLLVL.

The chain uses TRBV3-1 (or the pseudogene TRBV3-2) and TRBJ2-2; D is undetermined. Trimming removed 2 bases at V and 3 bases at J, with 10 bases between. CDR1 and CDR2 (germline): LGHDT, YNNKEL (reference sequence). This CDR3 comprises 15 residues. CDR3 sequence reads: CASSQNRHYTGELFF. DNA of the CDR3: TGTGCCAGCAGCCAAAACAGACATTACACCGGGGAGCTGTTTTTT.

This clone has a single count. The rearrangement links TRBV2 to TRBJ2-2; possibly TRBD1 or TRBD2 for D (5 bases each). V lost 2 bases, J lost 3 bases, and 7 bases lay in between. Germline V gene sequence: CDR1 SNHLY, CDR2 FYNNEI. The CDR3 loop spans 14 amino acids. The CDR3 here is CASSEMGDTGELFF. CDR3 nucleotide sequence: TGTGCCAGCAGTGAAATGGGGGACACCGGGGAGCTGTTTTTT.

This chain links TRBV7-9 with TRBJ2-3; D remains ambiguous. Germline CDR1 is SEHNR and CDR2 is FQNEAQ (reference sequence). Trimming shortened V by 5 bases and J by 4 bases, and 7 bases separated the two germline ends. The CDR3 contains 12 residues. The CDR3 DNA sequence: TGTGCCAGCAGCCCTAGGGCAGATACGCAGTATTTT. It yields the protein CASSPRADTQYF.

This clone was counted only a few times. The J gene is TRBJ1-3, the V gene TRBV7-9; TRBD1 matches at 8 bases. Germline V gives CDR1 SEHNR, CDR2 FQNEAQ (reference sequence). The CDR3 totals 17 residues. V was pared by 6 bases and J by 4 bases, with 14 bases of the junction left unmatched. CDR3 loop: CASSYWGGQGSGNTIYF. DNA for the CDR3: TGTGCCAGCAGTTATTGGGGCGGACAGGGCAGCGGAAACACCATATATTTT.

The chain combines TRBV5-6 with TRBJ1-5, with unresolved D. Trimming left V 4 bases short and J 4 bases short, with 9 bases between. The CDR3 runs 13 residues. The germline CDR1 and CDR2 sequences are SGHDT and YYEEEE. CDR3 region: CASSREGNQPQHF. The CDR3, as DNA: TGTGCCAGCAGCCGGGAGGGAAATCAGCCCCAGCATTTT.

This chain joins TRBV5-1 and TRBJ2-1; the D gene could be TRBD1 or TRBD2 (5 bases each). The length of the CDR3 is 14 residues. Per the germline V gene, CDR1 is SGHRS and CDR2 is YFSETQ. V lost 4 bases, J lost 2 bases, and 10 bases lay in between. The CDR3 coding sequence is TGCGCCAGCAGCCCAGGGAGCGCCTACAATGAGCAGTTCTTC. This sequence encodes CASSPGSAYNEQFF.

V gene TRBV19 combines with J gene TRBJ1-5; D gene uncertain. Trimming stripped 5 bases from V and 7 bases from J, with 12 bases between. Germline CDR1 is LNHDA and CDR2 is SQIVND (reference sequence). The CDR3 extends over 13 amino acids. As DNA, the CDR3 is TGTGCCAGTAGTTTGGCTATTGAACAGCCCCAGCATTTT. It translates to CASSLAIEQPQHF. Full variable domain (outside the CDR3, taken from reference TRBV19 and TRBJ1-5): DGGITQSPKYLFRKEGQNVTLSCEQNLNHDAMYWYRQDPGQGLRLIYYSQIVNDFQKGDIAEGYSVSREKKESFPLTVTSAQKNPTAFYLCASSLAIEQPQHFGDGTRLSIL.

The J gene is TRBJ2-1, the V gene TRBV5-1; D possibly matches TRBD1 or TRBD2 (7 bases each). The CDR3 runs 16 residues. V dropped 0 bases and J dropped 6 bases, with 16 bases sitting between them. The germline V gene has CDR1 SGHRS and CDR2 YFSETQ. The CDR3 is CASSLVGRGPSNEQFF. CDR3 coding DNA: TGCGCCAGCAGCTTGGTGGGGAGGGGGCCGAGCAATGAGCAGTTCTTC.

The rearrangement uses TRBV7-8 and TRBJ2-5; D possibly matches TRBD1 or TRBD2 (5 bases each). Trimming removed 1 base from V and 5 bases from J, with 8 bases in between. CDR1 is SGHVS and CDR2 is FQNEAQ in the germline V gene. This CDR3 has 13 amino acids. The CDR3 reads CASSLVGEETQYF. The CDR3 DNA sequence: TGTGCCAGCAGCTTAGTGGGGGAGGAGACCCAGTACTTC.

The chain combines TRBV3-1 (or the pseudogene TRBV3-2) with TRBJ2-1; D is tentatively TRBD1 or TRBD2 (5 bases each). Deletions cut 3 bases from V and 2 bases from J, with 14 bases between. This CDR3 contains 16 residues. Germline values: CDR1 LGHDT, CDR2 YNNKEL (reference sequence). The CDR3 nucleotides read TGTGCCAGCAGCCAGACAGAGGGGATGGCCTACAATGAGCAGTTCTTC. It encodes CASSQTEGMAYNEQFF.